Only one count was recorded for the clone carrying this T cell receptor beta chain. Its specificity is not known. This sample is part of a study of T cell responses to AZD1222 COVID-19 vaccine. Whole-study findings and limits: No repertoire was sampled before or during the peak T cell response, only after it.

Assay used: immunoSEQ multiplex PCR; TCRdb lists only in-frame clones, some missing. The repertoire holds around 130,000 clones, with around 88% as singletons. Germline V gives CDR1 SGDLS, CDR2 YYNGEE. This CDR3 comprises 14 residues. V was pared by 0 bases and J by 13 bases, with 18 bases between. The chain links TRBV9 to TRBJ2-3; possible D gene TRBD2, 5 bases. The starting material was peripheral blood, obtained on day 0 of AZD1222 vaccination. The clonotype originates from an adult in good health. The CDR3 coding sequence is TGTGCCAGCAGCGTAGGGGGTAGCGCCGTAGTCAAGTATTTT. Its translation: CASSVGGSAVVKYF.